This T cell receptor (beta chain) originates from a study of T cell responses to AZD1222 COVID-19 vaccine. The CDR3 totals 16 residues. V was cut by 3 bases and J by 0 bases, with 11 bases left in between. Germline V gene sequence: CDR1 MGHDK, CDR2 SYGVNS. Only in-frame clones appear in the TCRdb table, and some are missing; sequencing was by immunoSEQ multiplex PCR. The sample includes roughly 60,000 clones, roughly 84% of them seen just once. This clone was seen a handful of times. Its antigen is as yet unknown. Study-wide results and limits: Spike-specific TCR breadth and depth rose after two AZD1222 doses. Among the donors, most were white British and more were female, and clonal diversity was possibly underestimated. Spike regions recognized by vaccine-associated CD4 TCRs spanned the protein, led by 160-218 and 743-854.

The rearrangement uses TRBV25-1 and TRBJ1-4, with D possibly matching TRBD1 (5 bases). This TCR was recovered from an adult in good health. The sample in question was peripheral blood, obtained on day 0 of AZD1222 vaccination. The DNA for the CDR3 is TGTGCCAGCAGTGAGGGGGTTAAAGCAACTAATGAAAAACTGTTTTTT. The encoded protein is CASSEGVKATNEKLFF.